This T cell receptor beta chain came from a study of blood T cell repertoires in COVID-19. The overall study: Acute-phase and convalescent COVID-19 samples originated in the United States, Italy and Spain. The cDNA or gDNA used as material had been derived from T cells, B-cell-depleted T cells, or PBMCs.

In the original workflow: Nucleated cell counts were estimated from reference gene primer amplification. Measured with immunoSEQ multiplex PCR; TCRdb has only the in-frame clones, and not every one. D and trimming were read from the DNA, whereas the V and J calls and clone size are those reported in that table. The sample consists of 240,000 or so clones, roughly four fifths of them appearing once. This CDR3 has 16 amino acids. From germline, CDR1 is SGHKS and CDR2 YYEKEE (reference sequence). The ends lost 4 bases at V and 4 bases at J; junction bases unmatched: 5. This clone has a single count. V usage is TRBV5-5 and J usage is TRBJ2-2; 12 nucleotides agree with TRBD1. The sample comprised peripheral blood. This TCR derives from a man aged 30 to 39 who had recovered from COVID-19. CDR3 sequence: CASSKSGQGATGELFF. The CDR3 DNA reads as TGTGCCAGCAGCAAATCGGGACAGGGGGCCACCGGGGAGCTGTTTTTT.